Below are 29 T cell receptor beta chains sequenced from a single sample in a study of CD8 T cells in Susac syndrome. Random hexamers were used to reverse transcribe 0.5 to 1 ug of RNA. TCRdb analysed the immunoSEQ multiplex PCR reads with MiXCR anew, one entry per CDR3 protein. The table records around 170,000 distinct CDR3 sequences, 90% to 97% of them present only once. The sequenced sample consisted of CD4+ T cells from PBMCs. These receptors were collected from a human donor with Susac syndrome.

The chain uses TRBV9 and TRBJ2-5; 9 nucleotides align to TRBD1. Germline V gene sequence: CDR1 SGDLS, CDR2 YYNGEE. Losses at the gene ends were 4 bases for V and 2 bases for J; bases not matched to a gene: 9. There are 16 residues in the CDR3. The CDR3 DNA reads as TGTGCCAGCAGCCCCGGGACAGGGCCATCACAAGAGACCCAGTACTTC. It encodes CASSPGTGPSQETQYF.

The CDR3 DNA sequence: TGTGCCAGCAGCAAAGGGTCCAAGGCCCCCATCATCATTCAGTACTTC. It translates to CASSKGSKAPIIIQYF. This chain links TRBV21-1 with TRBJ2-4; the DNA was not compared with TRBD1, the D call given in the table. TRBV21-1 is reported as a pseudogene. The CDR3 totals 16 residues.

The chain recombines TRBV7-9 with TRBJ2-5; D unclear. The CDR3 loop spans 15 amino acids. Trimming pared 5 bases from V and 0 bases from J, leaving 13 bases between. Germline V gene sequence: CDR1 SEHNR, CDR2 FQNEAQ (reference sequence). DNA of the CDR3: TGTGCCAGCAGCCAGGATGGACGGTACCAAGAGACCCAGTACTTC. Protein sequence: CASSQDGRYQETQYF.

The chain uses TRBV20-1 and TRBJ1-1; D ambiguous. Looked up from germline, CDR1 is DFQATT and CDR2 is SNEGSKA (reference sequence). The length of the CDR3 is 14 residues. V lost 6 bases, J lost 2 bases, and 16 bases lay in between. The CDR3 sequence: CSALEWPGNTEAFF. The CDR3 region has the DNA TGCAGTGCCCTGGAATGGCCGGGTAACACTGAAGCTTTCTTT.

This chain joins TRBV7-9 and TRBJ2-5; D may be TRBD2 (6 bases). Germline lookup yields CDR1 SEHNR and CDR2 FQNEAQ (reference sequence). V was trimmed by 4 bases and J by 5 bases, leaving 14 bases between them. The CDR3 loop spans 14 amino acids. DNA of the CDR3: TGTGCCAGCAGCTACCGGGGGAGGCTGGAGACCCAGTACTTC. Residues: CASSYRGRLETQYF.

This clonotype appeared a single time. The chain links TRBV2 to TRBJ2-5, with D perhaps matching TRBD2 (5 bases). Deletions cut 4 bases from V and 3 bases from J, with 9 bases between. The CDR3 is 13 residues long. Germline V lookup: CDR1 SNHLY, CDR2 FYNNEI. The CDR3 nucleotides are TGTGCCAGCAGTGGCCTGGGAGAAGAGACCCAGTACTTC. This translates into CASSGLGEETQYF.

The gene calls are TRBV7-8 and TRBJ2-7, with 8 bases lining up with TRBD2. Germline trimming cut 5 bases from V and 3 bases from J; bases unmatched to any gene: 3. CDR3 size: 13 residues. From germline, CDR1 is SGHVS and CDR2 FQNEAQ. DNA of the CDR3: TGTGCCAGCAGCCCGGGGGGGGTCTACGAGCAGTACTTC. This sequence encodes CASSPGGVYEQYF.

This chain links TRBV20-1 with TRBJ1-1; 8 nucleotides line up with TRBD1. Trimming took 2 bases from V and 3 from J; bases not matched to a gene: 5. The germline gives CDR1 DFQATT, CDR2 SNEGSKA (reference sequence). This CDR3 has 14 amino acids. The CDR3 DNA sequence: TGCAGTGCTAGACTGGGACAGGAATACACTGAAGCTTTCTTT. Protein product: CSARLGQEYTEAFF.

The rearrangement joins TRBV10-3 to TRBJ2-3, with D possibly being TRBD1 (5 bases). The ends were cut back, 2 bases at V and 4 bases at J, with 10 bases in the middle. The germline CDR1 and CDR2 sequences are ENHRY and SYGVKD. This CDR3 has 14 amino acids. The CDR3 DNA reads TGTGCCATCAGTGAGCGAAGGGGCGCAGATACGCAGTATTTT. It is translated as CAISERRGADTQYF.

The chain links TRBV28 to TRBJ2-4; TRBD1 matches 8 bases. The CDR3 contains 14 residues. Looked up from germline, CDR1 is MDHEN and CDR2 is SYDVKM. V shed 5 bases, J shed 4 bases, and the junction held 4 bases outside the gene matches. Here the CDR3 DNA reads TGTGCCAGCAGTCTCCGGGACAGGAAAAACATTCAGTACTTC. This translates into CASSLRDRKNIQYF. Drawing the rest from reference TRBV28 and TRBJ2-4, the complete variable domain is DVKVTQSSRYLVKRTGEKVFLECVQDMDHENMFWYRQDPGLGLRLIYFSYDVKMKEKGDIPEGYSVSREKKERFSLILESASTNQTSMYLCASSLRDRKNIQYFGAGTRLSVL.

V is TRBV30 and J is TRBJ2-1; D might be TRBD2 (5 bases). Trimming pared 2 bases from V and 10 bases from J, leaving 12 bases between. Germline CDR1 reads GTSNPN; CDR2 reads SVGIG (reference sequence). This CDR3 contains 12 residues. Here the CDR3 reads CAWSLRTEEQFF. In DNA form, the CDR3 reads TGTGCCTGGAGTCTCCGGACTGAAGAGCAGTTCTTC. Using reference TRBV30 and TRBJ2-1 for the parts outside the CDR3, the full variable domain is SQTIHQWPATLVQPVGSPLSLECTVEGTSNPNLYWYRQAAGRGLQLLFYSVGIGQISSEVPQNLSASRPQDRQFILSSKKLLLSDSGFYLCAWSLRTEEQFFGPGTRLTVL.

The chain is built from TRBV29-1 and TRBJ1-5; a possible D gene is TRBD1 (5 bases). Germline V gene lookup returns CDR1 SQVTM and CDR2 ANQGSEA. CDR3 length: 13 amino acids. Trimming cost V 4 bases and J 6 bases, with 13 bases left between them. CDR3 nucleotides: TGCAGCGTTGTTGCAGGGCAAGGTCAGCCCCAGCATTTT. It is translated as CSVVAGQGQPQHF.

This sequence joins TRBV6-6 and TRBJ2-7; 10 positions agree with TRBD1. The V gene's germline CDR1 is MNHNY and CDR2 SVGAGI (reference sequence). The CDR3 consists of 15 residues. Trimming at V came to 2 bases and at J to 1 base, leaving 2 bases not matched to a gene. This chain's CDR3 is CASSYDRGRSYEQYV. The CDR3 coding sequence is TGTGCCAGCAGTTACGACAGGGGGCGATCCTACGAGCAGTACGTC.

The gene calls are TRBV6-5 and TRBJ2-3; D not certain. V lost 6 bases and J 5 bases, leaving 12 bases between the germline ends. CDR3 length: 13 residues. Germline CDR1 is MNHEY and CDR2 is SVGAGI. Written as DNA, the CDR3 is TGTGCCAGCAGACCCGATTCGGAAGATACGCAGTATTTT. Protein sequence: CASRPDSEDTQYF.

The rearrangement joins TRBV29-1 to TRBJ2-5; 14 bases agree with TRBD2. Germline V gene sequence: CDR1 SQVTM, CDR2 ANQGSEA. This CDR3 region has 17 residues. The trim removed 6 bases at V and 7 bases at J, leaving 16 bases unmatched. This chain's CDR3 is CSVTGTSGRGIIGTQYF. The CDR3 DNA follows: TGCAGCGTCACCGGGACTAGCGGGAGAGGGATTATCGGGACCCAGTACTTC.

The chain uses TRBV5-1 and TRBJ2-5; 11 bases are a match to TRBD2. The CDR3 consists of 16 residues. Germline assignment: CDR1 SGHRS and CDR2 YFSETQ. The V gene end was trimmed by 4 bases and the J gene end by 0 bases; junction bases not matched to a gene: 5. The CDR3 bases are TGCGCCAGCAGCCCCGGACTAGCGGGCTACCAAGAGACCCAGTACTTC. Protein: CASSPGLAGYQETQYF.

This chain uses TRBV15 with TRBJ1-5; no reliable D call. The CDR3 extends over 15 amino acids. Germline assignment: CDR1 LNHNV and CDR2 YYDKDF (reference sequence). V gave up 0 bases and J gave up 9 bases, with 15 bases separating them. In DNA form, the CDR3 reads TGTGCCACCAGCAGAGATCCGGGATCCCGCGGGCCCCAGCATTTT. Its translation: CATSRDPGSRGPQHF.

The chain recombines TRBV6-5 with TRBJ2-3, with 9 bases that match TRBD1. The trim removed 10 bases at V and 3 bases at J, leaving 8 bases unmatched. The CDR3 loop spans 14 amino acids. Germline V gene lookup returns CDR1 MNHEY and CDR2 SVGAGI. The CDR3 loop is CATSPGQGTDTQYF. CDR3 sequence (DNA): TGTGCCACCTCGCCAGGACAGGGGACAGATACGCAGTATTTT.

Written as DNA, the CDR3 is TGCGCCAGCAGCCAGCGGACGCTAGCGGGTACGAACACCGGGGAGCTGTTTTTT. This sequence encodes CASSQRTLAGTNTGELFF. The rearrangement uses TRBV4-1 and TRBJ2-2; 8 bases agree with TRBD2. The V gene's germline CDR1 is MGHRA and CDR2 YSYEKL. The CDR3 is 18 amino acids. With V trimmed by 3 bases and J by 0 bases, 9 bases remained unmatched.

The chain has TRBV7-8 and TRBJ2-5; the D gene is possibly TRBD1 (6 bases). Trimming left V 0 bases short and J 1 base short, with 15 bases between. This CDR3 is built from 17 residues. Germline values: CDR1 SGHVS, CDR2 FQNEAQ. The CDR3 is CASSLASAGVFQETQYF. The CDR3 DNA follows: TGTGCCAGCAGCTTAGCGAGCGCAGGGGTCTTCCAAGAGACCCAGTACTTC.

This chain joins TRBV20-1 and TRBJ2-1, with TRBD2 identical over 8 bases. This CDR3 has 14 amino acids. J gave up 4 bases and V 2 bases, and 4 bases lay outside the gene matches. Germline CDR1 reads DFQATT; CDR2 reads SNEGSKA (reference sequence). CDR3 bases: TGCAGTGCTAGACTCGGCGGGGGGTACAATGAGCAGTTCTTC. Residues: CSARLGGGYNEQFF.

This chain joins TRBV14 and TRBJ2-3; 13 nucleotides match TRBD2. The CDR3 covers 16 residues. Germline loops: CDR1 SGHDN, CDR2 FVKESK. V lost 5 bases, J lost 3 bases, and 5 bases stayed unmatched. The chain's CDR3 is CASSWTSGGYTDTQYF. The CDR3 coding sequence is TGTGCCAGCAGCTGGACTAGCGGGGGATATACAGATACGCAGTATTTT.

This rearrangement joins TRBV29-1 to TRBJ2-7; tentatively, D is TRBD2 (5 bases). The germline CDR1 and CDR2 sequences are SQVTM and ANQGSEA. V was shortened by 4 bases and J by 6 bases, with 13 bases between the two germline ends. The CDR3 contains 12 residues. In DNA form, the CDR3 reads TGCAGCGTTGCGAGACAAGGGAGCGAGCAGTACTTC. Translated: CSVARQGSEQYF.

The V and J genes are TRBV7-8 and TRBJ1-4, with D maybe TRBD1 (6 bases). The CDR3 consists of 14 residues. CDR1 SGHVS and CDR2 FQNEAQ come from the germline V gene. V lost 6 bases, J lost 8 bases, and 16 bases lay in between. CDR3 loop: CASSPSTGAEKLFF. DNA of the CDR3: TGTGCCAGCAGTCCATCAACGGGGGCCGAAAAACTGTTTTTT.

This chain uses TRBV20-1 with TRBJ2-1; TRBD2 might be the D (5 bases). Trimming took 0 bases from V and 3 from J, leaving 15 bases between them. Germline values: CDR1 DFQATT, CDR2 SNEGSKA (reference sequence). The CDR3 loop spans 16 amino acids. CDR3 in amino acids: CSARDPASSGYNEQFF. The CDR3 DNA sequence: TGCAGTGCTAGAGATCCGGCTAGCAGCGGCTACAATGAGCAGTTCTTC.

This chain connects TRBV20-1 to TRBJ2-1, with D possibly being TRBD2 (5 bases). The CDR3 length is 12 residues. V lost 6 bases and J 9 bases, leaving 15 bases between the germline ends. Germline V gene lookup returns CDR1 DFQATT and CDR2 SNEGSKA (reference sequence). Here the CDR3 DNA reads TGCAGTGCCCCGGACTTGGGTCCTGAGCAGTTCTTC. Translation: CSAPDLGPEQFF.

The chain has TRBV24-1 and TRBJ2-3, with D unresolved. V was pared by 5 bases and J by 3 bases, with 11 bases between. The CDR3 extends over 14 amino acids. Germline CDR1 and CDR2: KGHDR and SFDVKD. Here the CDR3 DNA reads TGTGCCACCAGTGCCAGACACTTAACAGATACGCAGTATTTT. Encoded protein: CATSARHLTDTQYF.

The CDR3 loop reads CASRSSVVANTGELFF. CDR3 DNA sequence: TGCGCCAGCAGATCTAGCGTGGTGGCGAACACCGGGGAGCTGTTTTTT. The rearrangement links TRBV5-1 to TRBJ2-2, with D perhaps TRBD2 (6 bases). This CDR3 comprises 16 residues. Trimming shortened V by 5 bases and J by 0 bases, and 14 bases separated the two germline ends. Germline loops: CDR1 SGHRS, CDR2 YFSETQ.

The CDR3 loop reads CSVALGTGANQPQHF. CDR3 sequence (DNA): TGCAGCGTAGCCCTAGGGACAGGGGCCAATCAGCCCCAGCATTTT. The chain employs TRBV29-1 and TRBJ1-5, with 10 bases aligning to TRBD1. Per germline, CDR1 SQVTM and CDR2 ANQGSEA. Trimming cost V 6 bases and J 3 bases; bases outside gene matches: 8. This CDR3 is 15 amino acids long.